The present T cell receptor beta chain was sequenced within a study of control samples from healthy donors and cancer patients. Germline V gene data show CDR1 as SGHRS and CDR2 as YFSETQ. The V end was cut by 0 bases, the J end by 2 bases, with 9 bases between. This CDR3 spans 16 amino acids. Assay: immunoSEQ multiplex PCR; the TCRdb copy retains only in-frame clones and omits some. The sample gives about 120,000 clones, about 94% of which show up once; roughly 2.7% is in the top ten. This TCR was recovered from a young man in good health. V usage is TRBV5-1 and J usage is TRBJ2-6, with D possibly being TRBD1 or TRBD2 (5 bases each). Sequenced sample: blood. CDR3 loop: CASSLGQRAGANVLTF. For the CDR3, the DNA is TGCGCCAGCAGCTTGGGACAGAGGGCTGGGGCCAACGTCCTGACTTTC.